This T cell receptor beta chain stems from a study of a mutant IDH1 vaccine in newly diagnosed glioma. Study summary: Previous care, which was radiotherapy, temozolomide, or both, most often involved both.

General observations from the study: Pseudoprogression appears to have had no connection to changes in top peripheral T cell clonotypes.

Trimming pared 6 bases from V and 6 bases from J, leaving 17 bases between. The germline V gene encodes CDR1 SNHLY and CDR2 FYNNEI. This CDR3 is built from 15 residues. TCRdb's copy holds only in-frame clones and misses some; the assay was immunoSEQ multiplex PCR. Among roughly 16,000 clones listed, around four fifths were seen once. A note on this clone: Its cognate antigen is unknown.

Time point given: baseline, week 1 (first vaccination visit). As to treatment: pre-vaccination baseline after standard-of-care therapy. Sequenced material: PBMCs, taken from a glioma patient treated with radiotherapy, temozolomide or both. The rearrangement links TRBV2 to TRBJ2-2; possible D gene TRBD1, 6 bases. The clonotype originates from a man in his forties or fifties with glioma. The CDR3 DNA follows: TGTGCCAGCAGGGGGGCACGAGGGGCCGCCGGGGAGCTGTTTTTT. Translating it yields CASRGARGAAGELFF.